The 17 T cell receptor beta chains given below trace back to one sample, sequenced in a study of CD8+CD57+ T cells in acquired aplastic anemia. Genomic DNA constituted the template upon which TCR beta VDJ and CDR3 profiling was performed. TCRdb recomputed calls from the reads with MiXCR, one row per CDR3 protein. The sample has under 250,000 distinct CDR3 sequences; roughly 35% are singletons. Specimen: sorted CD4+, CD8+, or CD8+CD57+ T cells (not recorded which) from PBMCs. The source is a human donor in good health, serving as a control.

The sample holds many counts of this clonotype. The chain is built from TRBV2 and TRBJ1-1; the D gene is possibly TRBD1 (5 bases). Germline V gene data show CDR1 as SNHLY and CDR2 as FYNNEI. The CDR3 runs 17 residues. The V end lost 4 bases, the J end lost 0 bases, and 18 bases lay between the germline ends. The DNA of the CDR3 is TGTGCCAGCAGTGCTCGGCCAGGGTTTCGTGTGAACACTGAAGCTTTCTTT. Its translation is CASSARPGFRVNTEAFF.

This clonotype was seen repeatedly, ten times or more. This sequence joins TRBV6-1 and TRBJ1-6, with D uncertain. Germline V CDR1 and CDR2: MNHNS, SASEGT. The germline V and J ends were trimmed by 6 bases and 7 bases, with 16 bases remaining between them. The CDR3 sequence is 15 residues long. CDR3 nucleotide sequence: TGTGCCAGCAGGCATGGTGATAGCGCAAATTCACCCCTCCACTTT. It is translated as CASRHGDSANSPLHF.

The gene calls are TRBV7-3 and TRBJ2-3, with 14 nucleotides matching TRBD2. The CDR3 runs 16 residues. CDR1 and CDR2 from the germline V gene are SGHTA and FQGTGA. V trimming: 6 bases; J trimming: 5 bases; junction bases outside the gene matches: 7. The CDR3 spells CASSRTSGGPGDTQYF. The CDR3 DNA reads as TGTGCCAGCAGTAGGACTAGCGGGGGGCCGGGAGATACGCAGTATTTT.

The chain employs TRBV18 and TRBJ1-2, with 9 bases identical to TRBD1. This CDR3 is built from 18 residues. Losses at the gene ends were 0 bases for V and 0 bases for J; bases not matched to a gene: 8. Germline CDR1 is KGHSH and CDR2 is LQKENI. The CDR3 DNA reads TGTGCCAGCTCACCACCGGGGACAGGGACCCCTCCTAACTATGGCTACACCTTC. This sequence encodes CASSPPGTGTPPNYGYTF. Filled out from reference TRBV18 and TRBJ1-2, the complete variable domain reads NAGVMQNPRHLVRRRGQEARLRCSPMKGHSHVYWYRQLPEEGLKFMVYLQKENIIDESGMPKERFSAEFPKEGPSILRIQQVVRGDSAAYFCASSPPGTGTPPNYGYTFGSGTRLTVV.

The rearrangement uses TRBV7-8 and TRBJ2-3; 8 nucleotides agree with TRBD2. V was pared by 0 bases and J by 6 bases, with 5 bases of the junction left unmatched. The CDR3 consists of 15 residues. Germline V CDR1 and CDR2: SGHVS, FQNEAQ. The CDR3 nucleotides are TGTGCCAGCAGCTTAGCGGGAGGCGGGGGGGATACGCAGTATTTT. Protein: CASSLAGGGGDTQYF.

This clonotype has a count of ten or more. V and J are TRBV7-2 and TRBJ2-1; D may be TRBD2 (6 bases). Per the germline V gene, CDR1 is SGHTA and CDR2 is FQGNSA. The CDR3 spans 13 residues. Trimming took off 3 bases at V and 9 bases at J, with 12 bases between the two ends. The CDR3 DNA reads TGTGCCAGCAGCTTTGGAGGGCCTAGTGAGCAGTTCTTC. Translated: CASSFGGPSEQFF. The entire variable domain, with the rest obtained from reference TRBV7-2 and TRBJ2-1, is as follows: GAGVSQSPSNKVTEKGKDVELRCDPISGHTALYWYRQSLGQGLEFLIYFQGNSAPDKSGLPSDRFSAERTGGSVSTLTIQRTQQEDSAVYLCASSFGGPSEQFFGPGTRLTVL.

This clonotype was seen ten or more times. The J gene is TRBJ1-6, the V gene TRBV5-1, with a tentative D call TRBD1 (5 bases). The CDR3 consists of 17 residues. V lost 0 bases to trimming and J lost 6 bases, with 16 bases between them. Germline CDR1 SGHRS, CDR2 YFSETQ. CDR3 sequence: CASSLAPSTASNSPLHF. CDR3 nucleotide sequence: TGCGCCAGCAGCTTGGCCCCGTCGACAGCTTCTAATTCACCCCTCCACTTT.

As regards this clonotype: A much larger clonotype is one base distant, so this may be a read error. The CDR3 ends on some other residue instead of the conserved phenylalanine or tryptophan, so this is likely a read error. J is TRBJ1-2 and V is TRBV3-1, with D hard to call. The CDR3 totals 12 residues. Per germline, CDR1 LGHDT and CDR2 YNNKEL (reference sequence). V dropped 3 bases and J dropped 6 bases, with 8 bases sitting between them. The CDR3 region is CASSQGRHGYTS. CDR3 nucleotide sequence: TGTGCCAGCAGCCAGGGGAGGCATGGCTACACCTCC.

This clonotype was detected a few times. The V gene is TRBV19, the J gene TRBJ1-5; D is unresolved. V was clipped by 0 bases and J by 2 bases, with 17 bases between them. CDR3 size: 18 residues. Germline lookup yields CDR1 LNHDA and CDR2 SQIVND (reference sequence). The CDR3 loop is CASSIDLKVPWGNQPQHF. The CDR3 nucleotides read TGTGCCAGTAGTATAGATCTAAAAGTGCCTTGGGGCAATCAGCCCCAGCATTTT.

This clonotype was counted a single time. It is unclear where the CDR3 begins or ends on the DNA, so no DNA is shown, and the CDR3 is as TCRdb lists it. This rearrangement joins TRBV25-1 to TRBJ2-7; TRBD1 is the table's D call, not checked against the DNA. Germline V gene data show CDR1 as MGHDK and CDR2 as SYGVNS. The CDR3 contains 16 residues when both ends are counted. The CDR3 reads CICSAWGDRGSYEQYF.

V gene TRBV28 combines with J gene TRBJ2-1; D possibly corresponds to TRBD2 (7 bases). V was clipped by 3 bases and J by 0 bases, with 18 bases between them. The CDR3 is made up of 18 amino acids. Germline V gene data show CDR1 as MDHEN and CDR2 as SYDVKM. The CDR3 here is CASSFRGAGDHSYNEQFF. The CDR3 nucleotides are TGTGCCAGCAGTTTTAGGGGGGCGGGAGACCACTCCTACAATGAGCAGTTCTTC.

This clonotype was counted a few times. The V gene is TRBV28, the J gene TRBJ1-3; D perhaps matches TRBD1 (6 bases). V was pared by 8 bases and J by 0 bases, with 14 bases between. CDR3 size: 15 residues. Per the germline V gene, CDR1 is MDHEN and CDR2 is SYDVKM. The chain's CDR3 is CASRPGDNSGNTIYF. CDR3 nucleotides: TGTGCCAGCCGACCCGGGGACAACTCTGGAAACACCATATATTTT.

This rearrangement joins TRBV5-1 to TRBJ2-1; D possibly corresponds to TRBD1 (5 bases). CDR3 length equals 16 residues. CDR1 is SGHRS and CDR2 is YFSETQ in the germline V gene. Trimming took off 0 bases at V and 3 bases at J, with 13 bases between the two ends. CDR3 DNA sequence: TGCGCCAGCAGCTTGGGCTGGCAGGGCATCTACAATGAGCAGTTCTTC. Its protein product is CASSLGWQGIYNEQFF.

The sample holds many counts of this clonotype. V usage is TRBV7-2 and J usage is TRBJ2-7; 8 bases line up with TRBD1. From germline, CDR1 is SGHTA and CDR2 FQGNSA. This CDR3 has 15 amino acids. J gave up 2 bases and V 6 bases, and 9 bases lay outside the gene matches. The CDR3 protein is CASRSPGQATYEQYF. The CDR3 nucleotides read TGTGCCAGCAGGTCTCCGGGACAGGCGACCTACGAGCAGTACTTC.

This clonotype occurred many times. The V and J genes are TRBV2 and TRBJ2-1, with D hard to call. Germline V CDR1 and CDR2: SNHLY, FYNNEI. Trimming pared 1 base from V and 13 bases from J, leaving 11 bases between. The CDR3 consists of 12 residues. The CDR3 is CASSEVRLFQFF. CDR3 in DNA: TGTGCCAGCAGTGAAGTCCGGCTTTTCCAGTTCTTC.

The chain joins TRBV4-1 to TRBJ2-1; 8 positions agree with TRBD1. Trimming cost V 1 base and J 15 bases; bases outside gene matches: 17. The CDR3 has 16 residues. Germline lookup yields CDR1 MGHRA and CDR2 YSYEKL. CDR3 DNA sequence: TGCGCCAGCAGCCAAGGCCTCGGGGGCTCTGGGACAGGCATGTTCTTC. Amino acid sequence: CASSQGLGGSGTGMFF.

The V and J genes are TRBV9 and TRBJ1-1; TRBD1 aligns across 9 bases. The CDR3 is 15 amino acids. The trim removed 4 bases at V and 4 bases at J, leaving 8 bases unmatched. Germline CDR1 SGDLS, CDR2 YYNGEE. The CDR3 loop is CASSILTGGLTEAFF. The CDR3 nucleotides are TGTGCCAGCAGCATATTAACAGGGGGCCTCACTGAAGCTTTCTTT.